Each of the 24 T cell receptor beta chains below was sequenced from the same sample in a study of T cells in Graves' hyperthyroidism and ophthalmopathy (dated by TCRdb to the late 2010s). Library generation was performed with multiplex PCR. TCRdb lists the instrument as Illumina HiSeq 2000. TCR beta CDR3 regions were amplified from RNA transcripts. A first-round RT-PCR of the TCR CDR3 used the HTBI primer set with the Qiagen OneStep RT-PCR kit. TCRdb handled the public reads itself, with Q25 trimming in fastp and clone calling in MiXCR, and kept productive beta chains. Each entry merges the rows of one CDR3 protein and shows their most common DNA and genes. Recorded for this sample are hundreds of thousands of distinct CDR3 sequences; 20% of them occurred a single time. The ten top clones hold about 34% of the sample. Material for sequencing was blood. These receptor sequences come from a man aged 30-40 years with Graves' ophthalmopathy.

V and J are TRBV28 and TRBJ1-6; D is perhaps TRBD1 (5 bases). Germline V gene data show CDR1 as MDHEN and CDR2 as SYDVKM. The V gene lost 5 bases and the J gene lost 5 bases, with 13 bases spanning the gap. The CDR3 contains 15 residues. The CDR3 reads CASSSPETDNSPLHF. CDR3 DNA: TGTGCCAGCAGTAGCCCCGAGACAGATAATTCACCCCTCCACTTT.

This clonotype was counted between two and nine times. CDR3 protein: CASSSARDTEAFF. CDR3 nucleotide sequence: TGCGCCAGCAGCTCCGCGAGGGACACTGAAGCTTTCTTT. This chain uses TRBV5-1 with TRBJ1-1; the D is unclear. Germline V CDR1 and CDR2: SGHRS, YFSETQ. Trimming took 3 bases from V and 3 from J, leaving 9 bases between them. The CDR3 extends over 13 amino acids.

The V gene is TRBV6-1, the J gene TRBJ2-2; 9 nucleotides align to TRBD2. The CDR3 runs 15 residues. V lost 6 bases, J lost 4 bases, and 6 bases stayed unmatched. The germline V gene has CDR1 MNHNS and CDR2 SASEGT. CDR3 DNA: TGTGCCAGCAGATCATCGCGGGAGGGCACCGGGGAGCTGTTTTTT. The encoded protein is CASRSSREGTGELFF.

Only a few counts were recorded for this clonotype. This chain connects TRBV6-1 to TRBJ1-5, with TRBD1 as a possible D gene (6 bases). The CDR3 contains 16 residues. Trimming took off 0 bases at V and 7 bases at J, with 16 bases between the two ends. Germline V gene data show CDR1 as MNHNS and CDR2 as SASEGT. The CDR3 DNA is TGTGCCAGCAGTGAAGCGCGGGGCCAGGGGCGGCAGCCCCAGCATTTT. It encodes CASSEARGQGRQPQHF.

This clonotype was recorded at least ten times. This rearrangement joins TRBV12-3 or TRBV12-4 to TRBJ2-7; 8 bases match TRBD2. The CDR3 sequence is 13 residues long. V trimming: 6 bases; J trimming: 6 bases; junction bases outside the gene matches: 7. DNA of the CDR3: TGTGCCAGCAGCCCCCGGGAGGGCCTCGAGCAGTACTTC. Translated: CASSPREGLEQYF.

This clonotype was observed a few times. The gene calls are TRBV19 and TRBJ1-1, with 8 bases fitting TRBD1. The CDR3 contains 15 residues. The V and J ends lost 4 bases and 5 bases, in that order; junction bases with no gene match: 9. CDR1 LNHDA and CDR2 SQIVND come from the germline V gene (reference sequence). The CDR3 DNA is TGTGCCAGTAGTACCTGGACAGGGAGGGGGACTGAAGCTTTCTTT. Its translation: CASSTWTGRGTEAFF.

In DNA, the CDR3 is TGCAGTGCTAGAGATCAGGCTAGCGGAACCTACAATGAGCAGTTCTTC. It is translated as CSARDQASGTYNEQFF. V and J are TRBV20-1 and TRBJ2-1, with TRBD2 matching 7 bases. This CDR3 has 16 residues. The germline V gene encodes CDR1 DFQATT and CDR2 SNEGSKA (reference sequence). Trimming took 0 bases from V and 2 from J; bases not matched to a gene: 7.

This clonotype showed up many times. This chain joins TRBV12-3 or TRBV12-4 and TRBJ2-1; weak D call: TRBD2 (5 bases). V dropped 3 bases and J dropped 6 bases, with 9 bases sitting between them. The CDR3 consists of 13 residues. The CDR3 DNA follows: TGTGCCAGCAGTTTGTCAGAGGGCAATGAGCAGTTCTTC. Amino acid sequence: CASSLSEGNEQFF.

This clonotype was seen only once. This rearrangement joins TRBV19 to TRBJ2-2; 10 bases are a match to TRBD2. The J segment lost 1 base and the V segment lost 5 bases, leaving 16 bases of the junction unmatched. Germline assignment: CDR1 LNHDA and CDR2 SQIVND (reference sequence). The CDR3 extends over 20 amino acids. Here the CDR3 DNA reads TGTGCCAGTAGTCCAACATACCCCTCCCGGACTAGCGGGAACACCGGGGAGCTGTTTTTT. It is translated as CASSPTYPSRTSGNTGELFF. The full variable domain, with the rest looked up from reference TRBV19 and TRBJ2-2, is DGGITQSPKYLFRKEGQNVTLSCEQNLNHDAMYWYRQDPGQGLRLIYYSQIVNDFQKGDIAEGYSVSREKKESFPLTVTSAQKNPTAFYLCASSPTYPSRTSGNTGELFFGEGSRLTVL.

In its sample, this clonotype was seen many times. The genes are TRBV28 and TRBJ2-5; TRBD1 is a possible D gene (6 bases). Germline V lookup: CDR1 MDHEN, CDR2 SYDVKM. The CDR3 runs 14 residues. Trimming left V 7 bases short and J 2 bases short, with 14 bases between. CDR3 bases: TGTGCCAGCACCAATAGGACAGTACAAGAGACCCAGTACTTC. This encodes CASTNRTVQETQYF.

This clonotype was detected a few times. Relative to the germline gene, one junction end is altered; a read error may explain this. The chain couples TRBV20-1 to TRBJ2-3; 7 bases match TRBD1. This CDR3 is 12 amino acids long. CDR1 is DFQATT and CDR2 is SNEGSKA in the germline V gene (reference sequence). In nucleotides, the CDR3 is TGCAGTGCGGGACAGAGCACGGATACGCAGTATTTT. This gives the protein CSAGQSTDTQYF.

At least ten counts were recorded for this clonotype. The chain recombines TRBV18 with TRBJ2-7, with D uncertain. V lost 3 bases and J lost 7, with 13 bases in between. The CDR3 is 13 amino acids. Germline V CDR1 and CDR2: KGHSH, LQKENI. The CDR3 nucleotides are TGTGCCAGCTCACCCGTGGTGGCGGAGGAGCAGTACTTC. Its protein is CASSPVVAEEQYF. Based on the CDR3 plus reference TRBV18 and TRBJ2-7, the full variable domain is NAGVMQNPRHLVRRRGQEARLRCSPMKGHSHVYWYRQLPEEGLKFMVYLQKENIIDESGMPKERFSAEFPKEGPSILRIQQVVRGDSAAYFCASSPVVAEEQYFGPGTRLTVT.

This clonotype showed up just a few times. The chain recombines TRBV7-9 with TRBJ2-3; no reliable D call. Germline CDR1 reads SEHNR; CDR2 reads FQNEAQ (reference sequence). The ends were cut back, 5 bases at V and 4 bases at J, with 16 bases in the middle. The CDR3 has 15 residues. CDR3 coding DNA: TGTGCCAGCAGCCATTCGTCCCACAGAGCAGATACGCAGTATTTT. This codes for CASSHSSHRADTQYF.

The chain joins TRBV4-1 to TRBJ2-5; the match to TRBD2 covers 8 bases. V lost 7 bases and J lost 5; bases outside the gene matches: 12. Germline assignment: CDR1 MGHRA and CDR2 YSYEKL. This CDR3 spans 15 amino acids. The CDR3 region has the DNA TGCGCCAGCACCCCTCAAGCGGGAGAGCATGAGACCCAGTACTTC. Amino acid sequence: CASTPQAGEHETQYF.

This clonotype was seen more than once but under ten times. The CDR3 loop is CASSLIAGPRNEQFF. The CDR3 coding sequence is TGCGCCAGCAGCTTGATAGCGGGACCTAGGAATGAGCAGTTCTTC. The genes are TRBV5-1 and TRBJ2-1, with TRBD2 matching over 8 bases. After removal of 1 base from V and 7 bases from J, the junction contained 7 bases not matched to a gene. The CDR3 length is 15 residues. CDR1 and CDR2 from the germline V gene are SGHRS and YFSETQ.

This clonotype has only a few counts. The chain is built from TRBV28 and TRBJ1-5; D remains unclear. V shed 3 bases and J shed 0 bases, with 15 bases lying between them. The CDR3 totals 17 residues. Germline V gives CDR1 MDHEN, CDR2 SYDVKM. CDR3 loop: CASSFGSHRYSNQPQHF. CDR3 DNA: TGTGCCAGCAGTTTCGGGAGCCACCGATATAGCAATCAGCCCCAGCATTTT. Full variable domain (missing parts from reference TRBV28 and TRBJ1-5): DVKVTQSSRYLVKRTGEKVFLECVQDMDHENMFWYRQDPGLGLRLIYFSYDVKMKEKGDIPEGYSVSREKKERFSLILESASTNQTSMYLCASSFGSHRYSNQPQHFGDGTRLSIL.

This clonotype was observed at least ten times. The chain combines TRBV3-1 with TRBJ1-1, with unresolved D. The CDR3 sequence is 12 residues long. The V and J ends lost 3 bases and 1 base respectively, with 3 bases between them. The germline CDR1 and CDR2 sequences are LGHDT and YNNKEL (reference sequence). CDR3 coding DNA: TGTGCCAGCAGCCACGGGAACACTGAAGCTTTCTTT. Its protein product is CASSHGNTEAFF.

This chain uses TRBV6-1 with TRBJ2-7; 7 bases match TRBD1. The V gene's germline CDR1 is MNHNS and CDR2 SASEGT. V shed 7 bases and J 2 bases; nucleotides not matched to a gene: 8. This CDR3 spans 14 amino acids. CDR3 region: CASTSGQFTYEQYF. The CDR3 DNA reads as TGTGCCAGCACCTCGGGACAGTTTACCTACGAGCAGTACTTC.

Many counts were recorded for this clonotype. The CDR3 coding sequence is TGTGCCACCAGCAGGGGAACAGGGGGGCTGAGAACTGAAGCTTTCTTT. It translates to CATSRGTGGLRTEAFF. The rearrangement joins TRBV15 to TRBJ1-1; 8 bases match TRBD1. CDR3 length: 16 residues. Germline values: CDR1 LNHNV, CDR2 YYDKDF (reference sequence). Trimming at V came to 3 bases and at J to 5 bases, leaving 11 bases not matched to a gene.

Ten or more counts support this clonotype. CDR3: CASSADKNTEAFF. The CDR3 DNA sequence: TGTGCCAGCTCAGCGGACAAGAACACTGAAGCTTTCTTT. The chain combines TRBV18 with TRBJ1-1, with D tentatively TRBD1 (5 bases). CDR3 length: 13 amino acids. Per germline, CDR1 KGHSH and CDR2 LQKENI. Trimming took off 5 bases at V and 1 base at J, with 8 bases between the two ends.

This clonotype was recorded at least ten times. The genes are TRBV14 and TRBJ2-5, with TRBD1 as a possible D gene (6 bases). Germline-derived CDR1 and CDR2 are SGHDN and FVKESK. Between the trimmed V and J ends, which lost 1 base and 5 bases, there was a span of 11 bases. The CDR3 contains 14 residues. CDR3 nucleotides: TGTGCCAGCAGCCAAGCGACAGGTTGGGAGACCCAGTACTTC. The encoded protein is CASSQATGWETQYF.

The table lists this clonotype with many counts. This chain links TRBV11-2 with TRBJ2-1; 7 nucleotides match TRBD1. CDR3 length equals 16 residues. V was clipped by 6 bases and J by 4 bases; unmatched bases: 12. Germline lookup yields CDR1 SGHAT and CDR2 FQNNGV. This chain's CDR3 is CASSSLWDRHYNEQFF. The CDR3, as DNA: TGTGCCAGCAGTTCGCTTTGGGACAGACATTACAATGAGCAGTTCTTC.

The V and J genes are TRBV29-1 and TRBJ2-7; D is possibly TRBD1 (6 bases). The CDR3 totals 12 residues. V lost 4 bases, J lost 4 bases, and 11 bases lay in between. CDR1 is SQVTM, CDR2 ANQGSEA, per germline. The CDR3 protein is CSVGNREYEQYF. CDR3 nucleotides: TGCAGCGTTGGGAACAGGGAGTACGAGCAGTACTTC.

The chain is built from TRBV6-2 or TRBV6-3 and TRBJ2-7, with TRBD1 matching over 8 bases. Germline lookup yields CDR1 MNHEY and CDR2 SVGEGT. J gave up 5 bases and V 6 bases, and 9 bases lay outside the gene matches. CDR3 length: 14 residues. The CDR3 nucleotides read TGTGCCAGCAGCCTCAGGACAGGGTTAGACGAGCAGTACTTC. Protein sequence: CASSLRTGLDEQYF.